Only a few counts were recorded for the clone carrying this TCR beta chain. This CDR3 is also generated by other DNA sequences in the sample. Germline assignment: CDR1 LNHDA and CDR2 SQIVND (reference sequence). Trimming removed 3 bases from V and 6 bases from J, with 25 bases in between. The CDR3 consists of 18 residues. This sample was included in a study of blood T cell repertoires in COVID-19. Original processing notes: It was from reference gene primer amplification that nucleated cell counts were estimated. Only in-frame clones appear in the TCRdb table, and some are missing; sequencing was by immunoSEQ multiplex PCR. V, J and clone size derive from that table, while D and trimming were established from the DNA sequence. The top ten clones hold roughly 6.3% of a sample with 300,000 to 400,000 clones, 87% of them seen once.

This clonotype originated in a woman aged 50 to 60 with COVID-19, enrolled during active disease. The chain recombines TRBV19 with TRBJ2-3, with D perhaps TRBD2 (7 bases). Input material: peripheral blood. The CDR3: CASSIDQYRAKGGDTQYF. The CDR3 DNA is TGTGCCAGTAGTATCGACCAGTACCGGGCCAAGGGGGGGGATACGCAGTATTTT. Drawing the rest from reference TRBV19 and TRBJ2-3, the complete variable domain is DGGITQSPKYLFRKEGQNVTLSCEQNLNHDAMYWYRQDPGQGLRLIYYSQIVNDFQKGDIAEGYSVSREKKESFPLTVTSAQKNPTAFYLCASSIDQYRAKGGDTQYFGPGTRLTVL.